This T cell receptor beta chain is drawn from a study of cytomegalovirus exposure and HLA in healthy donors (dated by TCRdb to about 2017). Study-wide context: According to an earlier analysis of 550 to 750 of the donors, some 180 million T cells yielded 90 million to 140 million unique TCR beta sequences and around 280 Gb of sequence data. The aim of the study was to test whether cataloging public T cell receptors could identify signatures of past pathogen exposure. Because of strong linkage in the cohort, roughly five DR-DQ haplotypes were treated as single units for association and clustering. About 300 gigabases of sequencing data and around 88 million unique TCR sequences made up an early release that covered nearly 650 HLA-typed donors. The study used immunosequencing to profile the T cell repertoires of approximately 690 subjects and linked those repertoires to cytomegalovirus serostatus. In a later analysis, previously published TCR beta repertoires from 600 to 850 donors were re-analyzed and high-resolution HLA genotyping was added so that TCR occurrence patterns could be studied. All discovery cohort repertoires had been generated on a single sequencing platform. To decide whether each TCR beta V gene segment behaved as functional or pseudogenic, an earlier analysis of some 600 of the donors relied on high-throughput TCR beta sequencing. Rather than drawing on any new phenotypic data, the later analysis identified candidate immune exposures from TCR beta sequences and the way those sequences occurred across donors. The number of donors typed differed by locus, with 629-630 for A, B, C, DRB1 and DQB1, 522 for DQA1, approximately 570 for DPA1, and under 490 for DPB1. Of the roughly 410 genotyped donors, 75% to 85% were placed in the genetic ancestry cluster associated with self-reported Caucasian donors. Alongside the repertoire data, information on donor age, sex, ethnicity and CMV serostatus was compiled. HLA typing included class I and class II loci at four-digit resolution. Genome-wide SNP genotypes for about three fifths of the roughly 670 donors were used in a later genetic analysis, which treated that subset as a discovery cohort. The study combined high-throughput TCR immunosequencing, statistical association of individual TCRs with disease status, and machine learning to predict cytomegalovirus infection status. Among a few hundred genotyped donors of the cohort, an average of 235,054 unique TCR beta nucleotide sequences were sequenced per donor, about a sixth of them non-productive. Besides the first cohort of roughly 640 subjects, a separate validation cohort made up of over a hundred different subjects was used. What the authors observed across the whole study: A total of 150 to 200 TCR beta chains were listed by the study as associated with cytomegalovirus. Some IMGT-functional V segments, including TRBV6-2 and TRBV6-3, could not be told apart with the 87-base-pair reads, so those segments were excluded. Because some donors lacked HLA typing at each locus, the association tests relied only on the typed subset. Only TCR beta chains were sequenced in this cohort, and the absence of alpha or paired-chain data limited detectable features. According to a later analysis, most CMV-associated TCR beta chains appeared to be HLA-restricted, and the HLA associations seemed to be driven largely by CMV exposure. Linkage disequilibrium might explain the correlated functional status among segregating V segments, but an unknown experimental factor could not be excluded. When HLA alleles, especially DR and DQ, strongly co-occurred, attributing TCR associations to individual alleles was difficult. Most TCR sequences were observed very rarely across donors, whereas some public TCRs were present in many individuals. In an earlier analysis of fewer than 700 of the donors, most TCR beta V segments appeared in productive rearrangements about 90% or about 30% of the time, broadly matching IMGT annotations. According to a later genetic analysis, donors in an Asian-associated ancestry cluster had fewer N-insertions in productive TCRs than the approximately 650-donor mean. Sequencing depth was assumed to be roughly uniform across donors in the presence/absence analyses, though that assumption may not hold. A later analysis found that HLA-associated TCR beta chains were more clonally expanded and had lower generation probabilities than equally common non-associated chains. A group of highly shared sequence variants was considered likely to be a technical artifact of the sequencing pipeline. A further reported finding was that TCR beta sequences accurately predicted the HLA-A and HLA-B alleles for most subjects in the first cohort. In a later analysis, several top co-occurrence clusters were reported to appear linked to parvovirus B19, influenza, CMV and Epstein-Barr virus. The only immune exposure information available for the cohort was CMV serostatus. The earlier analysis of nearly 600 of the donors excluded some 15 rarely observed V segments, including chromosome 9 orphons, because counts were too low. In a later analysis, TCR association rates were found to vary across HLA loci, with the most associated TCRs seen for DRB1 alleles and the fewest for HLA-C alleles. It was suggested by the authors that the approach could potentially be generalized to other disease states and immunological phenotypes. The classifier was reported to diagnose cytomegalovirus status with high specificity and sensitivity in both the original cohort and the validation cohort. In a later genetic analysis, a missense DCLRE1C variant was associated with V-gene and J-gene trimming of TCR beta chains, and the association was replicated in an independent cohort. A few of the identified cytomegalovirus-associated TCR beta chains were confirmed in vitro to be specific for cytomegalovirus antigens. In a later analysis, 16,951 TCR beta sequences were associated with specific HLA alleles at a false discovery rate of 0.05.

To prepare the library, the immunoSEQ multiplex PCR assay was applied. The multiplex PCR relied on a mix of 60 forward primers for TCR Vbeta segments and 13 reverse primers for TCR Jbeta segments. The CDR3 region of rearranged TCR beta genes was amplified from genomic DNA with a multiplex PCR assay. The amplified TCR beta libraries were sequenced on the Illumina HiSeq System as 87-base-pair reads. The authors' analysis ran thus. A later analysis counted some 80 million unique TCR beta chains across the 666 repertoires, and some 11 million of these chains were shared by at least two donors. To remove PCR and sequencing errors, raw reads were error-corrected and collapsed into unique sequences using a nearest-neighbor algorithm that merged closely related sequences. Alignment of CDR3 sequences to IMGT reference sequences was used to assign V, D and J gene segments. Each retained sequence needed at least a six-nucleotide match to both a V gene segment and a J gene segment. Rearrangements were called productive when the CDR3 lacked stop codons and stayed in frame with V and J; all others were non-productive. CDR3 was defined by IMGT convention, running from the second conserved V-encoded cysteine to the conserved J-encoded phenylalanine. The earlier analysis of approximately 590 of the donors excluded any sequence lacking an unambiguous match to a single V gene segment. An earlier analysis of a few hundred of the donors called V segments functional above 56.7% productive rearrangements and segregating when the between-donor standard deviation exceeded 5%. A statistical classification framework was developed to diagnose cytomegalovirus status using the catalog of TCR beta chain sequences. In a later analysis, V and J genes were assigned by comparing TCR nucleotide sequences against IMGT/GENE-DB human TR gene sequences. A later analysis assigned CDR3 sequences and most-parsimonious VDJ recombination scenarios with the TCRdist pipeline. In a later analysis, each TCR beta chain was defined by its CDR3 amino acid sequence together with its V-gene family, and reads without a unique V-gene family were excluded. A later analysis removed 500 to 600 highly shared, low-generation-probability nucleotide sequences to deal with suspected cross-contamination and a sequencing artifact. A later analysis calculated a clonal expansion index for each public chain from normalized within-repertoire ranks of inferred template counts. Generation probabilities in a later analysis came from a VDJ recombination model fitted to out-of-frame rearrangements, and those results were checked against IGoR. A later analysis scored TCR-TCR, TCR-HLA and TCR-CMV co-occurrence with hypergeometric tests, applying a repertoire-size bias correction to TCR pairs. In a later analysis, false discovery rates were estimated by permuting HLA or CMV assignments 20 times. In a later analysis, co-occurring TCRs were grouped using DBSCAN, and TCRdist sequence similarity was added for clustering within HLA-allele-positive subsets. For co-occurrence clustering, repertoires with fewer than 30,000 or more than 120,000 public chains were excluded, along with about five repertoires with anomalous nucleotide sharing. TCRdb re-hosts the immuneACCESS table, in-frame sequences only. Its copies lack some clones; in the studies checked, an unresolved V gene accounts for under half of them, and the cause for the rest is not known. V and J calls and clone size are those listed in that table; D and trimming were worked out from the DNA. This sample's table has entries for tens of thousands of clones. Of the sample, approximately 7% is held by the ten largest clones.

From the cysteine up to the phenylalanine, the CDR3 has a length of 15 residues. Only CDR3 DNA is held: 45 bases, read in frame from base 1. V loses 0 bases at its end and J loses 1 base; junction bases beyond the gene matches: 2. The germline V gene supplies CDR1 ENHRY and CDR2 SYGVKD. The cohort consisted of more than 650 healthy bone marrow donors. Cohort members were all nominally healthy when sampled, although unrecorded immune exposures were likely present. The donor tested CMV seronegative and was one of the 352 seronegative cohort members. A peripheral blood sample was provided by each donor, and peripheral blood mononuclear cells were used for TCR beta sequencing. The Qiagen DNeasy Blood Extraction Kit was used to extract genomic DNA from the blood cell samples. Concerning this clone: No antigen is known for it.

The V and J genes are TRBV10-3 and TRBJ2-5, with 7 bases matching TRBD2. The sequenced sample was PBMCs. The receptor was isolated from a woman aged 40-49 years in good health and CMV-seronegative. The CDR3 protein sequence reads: CAISESWEGQETQYF. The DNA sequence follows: TGTGCCATCAGTGAGTCTTGGGAGGGCCAAGAGACCCAGTACTTC.